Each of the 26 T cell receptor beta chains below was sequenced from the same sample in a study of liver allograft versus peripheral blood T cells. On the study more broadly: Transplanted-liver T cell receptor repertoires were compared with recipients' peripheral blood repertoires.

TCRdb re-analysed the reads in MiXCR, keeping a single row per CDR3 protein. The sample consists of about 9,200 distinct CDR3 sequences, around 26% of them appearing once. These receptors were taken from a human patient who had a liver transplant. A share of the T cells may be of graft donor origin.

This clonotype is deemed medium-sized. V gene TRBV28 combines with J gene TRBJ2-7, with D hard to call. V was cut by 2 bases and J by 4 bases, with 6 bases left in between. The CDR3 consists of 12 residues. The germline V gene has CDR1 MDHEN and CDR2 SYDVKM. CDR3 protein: CASSLGLYEQYF. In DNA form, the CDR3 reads TGTGCCAGCAGTTTAGGTCTATACGAGCAGTACTTC.

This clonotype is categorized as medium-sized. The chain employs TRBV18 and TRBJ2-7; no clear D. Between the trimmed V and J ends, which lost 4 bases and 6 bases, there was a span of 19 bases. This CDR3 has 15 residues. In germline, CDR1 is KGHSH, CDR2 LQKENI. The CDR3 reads CASSRPSDGYGEQYF. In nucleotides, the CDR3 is TGTGCCAGCTCACGCCCCTCGGACGGATACGGCGAGCAGTACTTC. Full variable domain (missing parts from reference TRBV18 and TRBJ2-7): NAGVMQNPRHLVRRRGQEARLRCSPMKGHSHVYWYRQLPEEGLKFMVYLQKENIIDESGMPKERFSAEFPKEGPSILRIQQVVRGDSAAYFCASSRPSDGYGEQYFGPGTRLTVT.

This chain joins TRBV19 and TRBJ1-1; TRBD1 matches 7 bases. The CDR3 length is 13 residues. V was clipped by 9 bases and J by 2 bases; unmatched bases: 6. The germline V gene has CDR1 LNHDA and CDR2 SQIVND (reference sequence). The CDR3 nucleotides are TGTGCCAGCAGAGACAGGGTTAACACTGAAGCTTTCTTT. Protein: CASRDRVNTEAFF.

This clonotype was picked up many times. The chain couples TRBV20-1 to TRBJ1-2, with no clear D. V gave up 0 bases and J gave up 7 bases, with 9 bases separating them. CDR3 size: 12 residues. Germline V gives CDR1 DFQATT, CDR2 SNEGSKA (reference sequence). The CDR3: CSARERVRGYTF. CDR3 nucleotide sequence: TGCAGTGCTAGAGAGCGAGTGCGTGGCTACACCTTC.

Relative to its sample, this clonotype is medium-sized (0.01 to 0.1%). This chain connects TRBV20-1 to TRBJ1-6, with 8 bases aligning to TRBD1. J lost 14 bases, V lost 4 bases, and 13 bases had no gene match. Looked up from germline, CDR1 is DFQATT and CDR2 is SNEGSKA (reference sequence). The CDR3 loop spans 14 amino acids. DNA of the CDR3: TGCAGTGCTAATACGGACAGGGAATTTCGGGCCCTCCACTTT. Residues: CSANTDREFRALHF.

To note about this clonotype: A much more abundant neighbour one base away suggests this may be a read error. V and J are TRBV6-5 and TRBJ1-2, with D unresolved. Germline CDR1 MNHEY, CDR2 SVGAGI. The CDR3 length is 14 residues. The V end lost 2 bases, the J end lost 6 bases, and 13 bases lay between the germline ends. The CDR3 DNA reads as TGTGCCAGCAGTTACGAGGTAGGGTTTAATGGCTACACCTTC. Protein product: CASSYEVGFNGYTF.

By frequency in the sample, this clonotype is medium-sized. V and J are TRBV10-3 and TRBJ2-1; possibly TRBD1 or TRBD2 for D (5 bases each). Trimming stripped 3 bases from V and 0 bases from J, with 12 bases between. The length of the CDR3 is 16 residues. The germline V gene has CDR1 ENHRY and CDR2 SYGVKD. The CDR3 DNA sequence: TGTGCCATCAGTGAAGGGGACGCGAGCTCCTACAATGAGCAGTTCTTC. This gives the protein CAISEGDASSYNEQFF.

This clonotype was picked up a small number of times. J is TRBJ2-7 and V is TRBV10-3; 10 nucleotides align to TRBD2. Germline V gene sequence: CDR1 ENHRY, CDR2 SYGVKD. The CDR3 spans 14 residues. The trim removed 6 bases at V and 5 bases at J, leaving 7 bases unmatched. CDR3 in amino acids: CAIRPGLATDEQYF. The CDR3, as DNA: TGTGCCATCAGGCCGGGACTAGCGACCGACGAGCAGTACTTC.

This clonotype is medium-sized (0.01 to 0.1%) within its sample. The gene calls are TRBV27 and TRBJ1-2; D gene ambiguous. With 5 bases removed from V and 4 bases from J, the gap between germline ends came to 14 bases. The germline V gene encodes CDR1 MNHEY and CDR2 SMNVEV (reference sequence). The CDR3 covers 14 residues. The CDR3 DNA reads TGTGCCAGCAGTGGCACAGTCTCCGGCTATGGCTACACCTTC. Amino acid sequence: CASSGTVSGYGYTF.

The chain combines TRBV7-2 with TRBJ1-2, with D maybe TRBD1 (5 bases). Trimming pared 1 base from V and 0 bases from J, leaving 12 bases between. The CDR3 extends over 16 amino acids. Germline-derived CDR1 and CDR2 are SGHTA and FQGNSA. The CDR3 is CASSLDPAGTNYGYTF. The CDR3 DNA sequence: TGTGCCAGCAGCTTAGATCCGGCAGGGACTAACTATGGCTACACCTTC.

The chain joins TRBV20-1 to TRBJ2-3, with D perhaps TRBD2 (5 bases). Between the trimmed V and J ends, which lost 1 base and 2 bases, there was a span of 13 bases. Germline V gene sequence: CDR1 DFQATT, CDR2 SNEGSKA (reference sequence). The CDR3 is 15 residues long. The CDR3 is CSARGTLISTDTQYF. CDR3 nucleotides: TGCAGTGCTAGAGGGACTTTAATTTCCACAGATACGCAGTATTTT.

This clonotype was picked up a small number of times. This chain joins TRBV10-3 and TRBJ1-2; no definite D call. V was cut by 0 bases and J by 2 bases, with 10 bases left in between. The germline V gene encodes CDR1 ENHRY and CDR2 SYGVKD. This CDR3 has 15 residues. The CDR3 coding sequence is TGTGCCATCAGTGAGTCTCTGGGCCAAAACTATGGCTACACCTTC. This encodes CAISESLGQNYGYTF.

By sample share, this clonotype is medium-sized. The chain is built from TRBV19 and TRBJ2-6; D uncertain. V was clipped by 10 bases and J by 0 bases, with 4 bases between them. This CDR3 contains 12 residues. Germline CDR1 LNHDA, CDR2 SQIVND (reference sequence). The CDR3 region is CATASGANVLTF. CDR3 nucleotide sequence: TGTGCCACAGCCTCTGGGGCCAACGTCCTGACTTTC.

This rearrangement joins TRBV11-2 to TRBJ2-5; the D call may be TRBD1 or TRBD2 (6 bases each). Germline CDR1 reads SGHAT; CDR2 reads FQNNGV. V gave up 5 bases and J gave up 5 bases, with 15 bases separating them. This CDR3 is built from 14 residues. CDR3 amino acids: CASSKQGGRETQYF. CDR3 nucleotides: TGTGCCAGCAGCAAACAGGGAGGCAGGGAGACCCAGTACTTC.

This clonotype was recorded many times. CDR3 protein: CASSLRGLGNNEQFF. The CDR3 DNA reads TGTGCCAGCAGCTTACGGGGGCTTGGGAACAATGAGCAGTTCTTC. The genes are TRBV11-2 and TRBJ2-1, with D possibly being TRBD1 or TRBD2 (6 bases each). The CDR3 sequence is 15 residues long. Trimming removed 2 bases at V and 5 bases at J, with 13 bases between. Germline CDR1 is SGHAT and CDR2 is FQNNGV. Full variable domain (outside the CDR3, taken from reference TRBV11-2 and TRBJ2-1): EAGVAQSPRYKIIEKRQSVAFWCNPISGHATLYWYQQILGQGPKLLIQFQNNGVVDDSQLPKDRFSAERLKGVDSTLKIQPAKLEDSAVYLCASSLRGLGNNEQFFGPGTRLTVL.

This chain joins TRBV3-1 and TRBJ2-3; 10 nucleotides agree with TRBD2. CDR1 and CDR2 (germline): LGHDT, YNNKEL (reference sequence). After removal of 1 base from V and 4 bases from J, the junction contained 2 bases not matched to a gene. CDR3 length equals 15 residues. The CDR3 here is CASSQVLAGADTQYF. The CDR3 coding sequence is TGTGCCAGCAGCCAAGTGCTAGCGGGAGCAGATACGCAGTATTTT.

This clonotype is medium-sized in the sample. CDR3 nucleotide sequence: TGTGCCAGCAGCTCCCATCGGGACAGCTTTAATTCACCCCTCCACTTT. It encodes CASSSHRDSFNSPLHF. The genes are TRBV6-5 and TRBJ1-6; TRBD1 matches 7 bases. CDR3 length: 16 residues. The J segment lost 6 bases and the V segment lost 6 bases, leaving 11 bases of the junction unmatched. Germline lookup yields CDR1 MNHEY and CDR2 SVGAGI.

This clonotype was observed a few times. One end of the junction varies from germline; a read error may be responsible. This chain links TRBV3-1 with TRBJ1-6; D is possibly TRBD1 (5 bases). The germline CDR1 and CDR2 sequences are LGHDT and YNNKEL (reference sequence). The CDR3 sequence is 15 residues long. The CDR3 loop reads CASSPTAGYSSPLHF. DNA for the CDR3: TGTGCCAGCAGCCCGACGGCAGGGTATAGTTCACCCCTCCACTTT. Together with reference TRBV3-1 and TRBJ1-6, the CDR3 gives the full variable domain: DTAVSQTPKYLVTQMGNDKSIKCEQNLGHDTMYWYKQDSKKFLKIMFSYNNKELIINETVPNRFSPKSPDKAHLNLHINSLELGDSAVYFCASSPTAGYSSPLHFGNGTRLTVT.

The CDR3 protein is CASTTAGEGNQPQHF. The CDR3 nucleotides read TGTGCCAGCACGACAGCAGGGGAAGGCAATCAGCCCCAGCATTTT. The chain couples TRBV6-2 or TRBV6-3 to TRBJ1-5; D might be TRBD1 (6 bases). V was cut by 7 bases and J by 2 bases, with 15 bases left in between. The CDR3 extends over 15 amino acids. Germline V gene sequence: CDR1 MNHEY, CDR2 SVGEGT.

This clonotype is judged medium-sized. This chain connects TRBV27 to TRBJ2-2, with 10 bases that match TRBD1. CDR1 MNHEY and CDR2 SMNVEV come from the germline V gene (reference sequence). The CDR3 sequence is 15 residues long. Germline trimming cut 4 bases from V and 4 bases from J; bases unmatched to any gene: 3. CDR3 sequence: CASSWDRGVTGELFF. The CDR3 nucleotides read TGTGCCAGCAGTTGGGACAGGGGTGTCACCGGGGAGCTGTTTTTT.

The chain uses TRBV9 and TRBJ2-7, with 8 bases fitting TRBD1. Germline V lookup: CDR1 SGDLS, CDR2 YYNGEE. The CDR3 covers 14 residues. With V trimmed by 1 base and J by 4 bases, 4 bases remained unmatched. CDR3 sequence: CASSVSGGIYEQYF. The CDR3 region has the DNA TGTGCCAGCAGCGTATCAGGGGGCATTTACGAGCAGTACTTC. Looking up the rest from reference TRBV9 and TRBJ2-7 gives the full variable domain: DSGVTQTPKHLITATGQRVTLRCSPRSGDLSVYWYQQSLDQGLQFLIQYYNGEERAKGNILERFSAQQFPDLHSELNLSSLELGDSALYFCASSVSGGIYEQYFGPGTRLTVT.

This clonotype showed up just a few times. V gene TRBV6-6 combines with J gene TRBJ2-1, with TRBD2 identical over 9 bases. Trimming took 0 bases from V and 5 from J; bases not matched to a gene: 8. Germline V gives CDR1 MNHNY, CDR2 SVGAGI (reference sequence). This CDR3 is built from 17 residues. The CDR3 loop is CASSYSILREGDNEQFF. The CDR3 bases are TGTGCCAGCAGTTACTCGATCTTGCGGGAGGGCGACAATGAGCAGTTCTTC.

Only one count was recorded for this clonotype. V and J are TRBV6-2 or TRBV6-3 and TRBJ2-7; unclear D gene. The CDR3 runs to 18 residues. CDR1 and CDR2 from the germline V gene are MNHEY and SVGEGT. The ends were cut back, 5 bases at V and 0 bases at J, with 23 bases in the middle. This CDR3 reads CASSRRPNTEISSYEQYF. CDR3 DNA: TGTGCCAGCAGTCGACGCCCAAATACAGAGATAAGCTCCTACGAGCAGTACTTC.

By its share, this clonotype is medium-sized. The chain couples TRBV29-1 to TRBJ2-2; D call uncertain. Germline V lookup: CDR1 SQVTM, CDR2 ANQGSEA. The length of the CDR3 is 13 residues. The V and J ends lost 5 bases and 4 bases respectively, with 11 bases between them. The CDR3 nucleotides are TGCAGCGTTTCCCTATCGGGCACCGGGGAGCTGTTTTTT. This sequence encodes CSVSLSGTGELFF.

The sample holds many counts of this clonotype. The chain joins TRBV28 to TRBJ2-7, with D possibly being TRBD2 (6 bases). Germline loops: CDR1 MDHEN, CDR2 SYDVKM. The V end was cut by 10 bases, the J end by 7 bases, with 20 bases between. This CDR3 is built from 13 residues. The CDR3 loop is CATTRLVPWEQYF. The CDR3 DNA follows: TGTGCCACCACCCGACTAGTTCCGTGGGAGCAGTACTTC.

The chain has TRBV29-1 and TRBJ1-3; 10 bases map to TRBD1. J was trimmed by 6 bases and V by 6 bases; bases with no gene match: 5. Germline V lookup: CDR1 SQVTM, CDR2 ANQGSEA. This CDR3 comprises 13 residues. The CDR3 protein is CSVGQGVANTIYF. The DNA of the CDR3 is TGCAGCGTCGGACAGGGGGTTGCAAACACCATATATTTT.